A selection of T cell receptor beta chains follows, all from one sample in a study of resident and recirculating memory T cells in vitiligo. TCRdb's copy holds only in-frame clones and misses some; the assay was immunoSEQ multiplex PCR. The sample lists some 150 clones, more than 70% seen once, with more than 35% in the top ten. Material for sequencing was non-lesional skin. All receptors come from a male donor with vitiligo. Both conserved end residues are part of each CDR3. D genes are given only for firm matches. The size field reads once, few, many or a size class.

TRBJ1-3 . TRBV7-9 hyperexpanded TGTGCCAGCAGCGAACAGGGTTCTGGAAACACCATATATTTT CASSEQGSGNTIYF